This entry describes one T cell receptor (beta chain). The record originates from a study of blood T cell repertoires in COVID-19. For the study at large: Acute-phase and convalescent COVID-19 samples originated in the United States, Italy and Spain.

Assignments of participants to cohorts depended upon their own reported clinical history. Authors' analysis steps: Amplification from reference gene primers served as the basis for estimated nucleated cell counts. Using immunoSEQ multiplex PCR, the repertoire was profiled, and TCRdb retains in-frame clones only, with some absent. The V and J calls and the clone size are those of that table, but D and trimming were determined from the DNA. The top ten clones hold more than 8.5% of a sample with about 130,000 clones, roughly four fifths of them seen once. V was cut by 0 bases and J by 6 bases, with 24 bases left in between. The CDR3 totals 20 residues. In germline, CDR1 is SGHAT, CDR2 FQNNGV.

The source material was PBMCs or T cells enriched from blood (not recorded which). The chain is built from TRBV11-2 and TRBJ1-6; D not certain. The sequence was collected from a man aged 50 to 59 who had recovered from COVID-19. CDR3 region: CASSLEPPSFGIGSNSPLHF. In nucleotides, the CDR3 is TGTGCCAGCAGCTTAGAGCCTCCTTCCTTTGGCATTGGCAGTAATTCACCCCTCCACTTT.